This T cell receptor (beta chain) was identified during a study of Tregs in tolerant kidney transplant recipients. Assay: immunoSEQ multiplex PCR; the TCRdb copy retains only in-frame clones and omits some. The table lists some 90,000 clones, approximately 92% of them singletons, with roughly 5% in the top ten. CDR1 SGHKS and CDR2 YYEKEE come from the germline V gene (reference sequence). V lost 2 bases to trimming and J lost 0 bases, with 0 bases between them. The CDR3 runs to 11 residues. The sequence was obtained from a human donor in good health. Sequencing was carried out using CD8+ T cells from blood. This sequence joins TRBV5-5 and TRBJ2-7; D is unclear. The CDR3 spells CASSFSYEQYF. DNA for the CDR3: TGTGCCAGCAGCTTCTCCTACGAGCAGTACTTC.